Sequencing of this T cell receptor beta chain was carried out in a study of siplizumab effects on memory and regulatory T cells (dated by TCRdb to 2018 to 2020). At the level of the whole study: The study looked at the effect of siplizumab, an anti-CD2 antibody, on alloreactive T-cell subsets in allogeneic mixed lymphocyte reactions made from human PBMCs. Results and caveats for the whole study, not just this receptor: Greater diversity appeared to be present in unstimulated naive T cells than in memory T cells, and a substantial contribution to the alloresponse seemed to be made by naive cells. The suppressive function of proliferating Tregs from siplizumab cultures was not functionally confirmed. A naive or memory phenotype could not be assigned to roughly 75-95% of proliferating CD4+ or CD8+ clones. Among mappable alloreactive CD4+ clones, an average Treg-derived fraction of almost 70% was observed with siplizumab, compared with less than 35% in control reactions. Siplizumab significantly lowered the cumulative frequency of alloreactive sequences that could be traced to unstimulated CD4+ memory T cells. Because sequences at frequencies below about 10^-5 were poorly captured, only a minor fraction of alloreactive clones could be mapped back to unstimulated subsets.

Details on this clone: The antigen it binds to is not known. Base qualities are not at hand, and no much larger clone is one base apart.

In addition, sequencing in three donor pairs included unstimulated CD8+ effector memory subsets alongside CD4+ naive, CD8+ naive, CD8+ TEMRA and CD4+ memory subsets. Sorted unstimulated T cells, along with proliferating T cells recovered from mixed lymphocyte reactions, underwent TCRbeta CDR3 sequencing. Fresh whole blood from ten HLA-typed healthy donors was used as the source from which PBMCs were isolated. According to the germline V gene, CDR1 reads SQVTM and CDR2 reads ANQGSEA. V is cut by 3 bases and J by 2 bases, and the space between the germline ends is 7 bases. Spanning cysteine to phenylalanine, the CDR3 consists of 12 amino acids. The DNA shown is the 36-base CDR3, in frame from base 1. Libraries were made using the immunoSEQ multiplex PCR assay. About 10^5 TCR templates per sample were assayed by the deep sequencing platform. Genomic DNA extracted from sorted T cells was the material used for TCRbeta CDR3 sequencing. In the paper's pipeline: The R programming language was used for clonal analysis of the TCRbeta CDR3 data. Alloreactive CD4+ and CD8+ clones were defined by comparing unstimulated samples with post-reaction CFSE-low samples. Regulatory or non-regulatory origin of alloreactive CD4+ clones was assigned by matching sequences to the sorted unstimulated Treg and non-Treg repertoires. The table comes from immuneACCESS by way of TCRdb, which keeps in-frame sequences with V and J called. Part of the clones is missing from these tables; in studies checked, under half for an unresolved V gene and the rest for unknown reasons. V and J calls and clone size are given by that table; D and trimming were obtained from the DNA. The table for this sample lists 55,000 to 80,000 clones; about 80% of them were counted only once. The ten largest account for less than 0.55% of the sample.

The sample comprised memory CD4+ T cells sorted from blood. The cell subset or site label for this specimen denotes: unstimulated CD4+ memory T cells. The chain joins TRBV29-1 to TRBJ2-5; a confident D gene designation cannot be given. The receptor comes from a human donor in good health. The base sequence is TGCAGCGTTGAGTTCCTTCAAGAGACCCAGTACTTC. Translated, it reads CSVEFLQETQYF. Where the CDR3 stops, the reference TRBV29-1 and TRBJ2-5 genes take over; the full variable domain is SAVISQKPSRDICQRGTSLTIQCQVDSQVTMMFWYRQQPGQSLTLIATANQGSEATYESGFVIDKFPISRPNLTFSTLTVSNMSPEDSSIYLCSVEFLQETQYFGPGTRLLVL.